The 25 T cell receptor beta chains given below trace back to one sample, sequenced in a study of T cells in localized non-small cell lung cancer (dated by TCRdb to 2020 to 2022). Library preparation used the immunoSEQ multiplex PCR assay. TCRdb obtained this table from immuneACCESS and retained in-frame rearrangements with V and J assigned. These tables miss some clones; where compared with another copy, unresolved V genes account for less than half of the shortfall, and the remainder is unexplained. This sample comprises 3,000 to 4,000 clones, around 22% of them detected only once. The ten largest make up 6.5% of the sample. Sequenced material: lung tumor tissue, taken before any cancer treatment. The receptors shown here come from a man aged 18 to 49 with stage II lung adenocarcinoma.

V usage is TRBV11-3 and J usage is TRBJ2-1; the match to TRBD2 covers 9 bases. CDR1 is SGHNT and CDR2 is YENEEA in the germline V gene. V was pared by 0 bases and J by 6 bases, with 0 bases of the junction left unmatched. The CDR3 covers 14 residues. CDR3 DNA sequence: TGTGCCAGCAGCTTAGAACTAGCGGGCAATGAGCAGTTCTTC. Translated, it gives CASSLELAGNEQFF.

There are a few counts of this clone. This sequence joins TRBV30 and TRBJ1-6; D perhaps matches TRBD1 (5 bases). The germline V gene encodes CDR1 GTSNPN and CDR2 SVGIG (reference sequence). The germline V and J ends were trimmed by 3 bases and 5 bases, with 11 bases remaining between them. The CDR3 extends over 14 amino acids. Written as DNA, the CDR3 is TGTGCCTGGAGACCCGAGACAGATAATTCACCCCTCCACTTT. Amino acid sequence: CAWRPETDNSPLHF.

This clone was seen a few times. The rearrangement links TRBV11-3 to TRBJ1-5, with D perhaps matching TRBD1 (5 bases). The CDR3 extends over 17 amino acids. The ends were cut back, 1 base at V and 2 bases at J, with 15 bases in the middle. CDR1 and CDR2 (germline): SGHNT, YENEEA. The CDR3 sequence is CASSLGDGLKGNQPQHF. The CDR3 nucleotides read TGTGCCAGCAGCTTAGGGGACGGCCTTAAGGGCAATCAGCCCCAGCATTTT.

V usage is TRBV19 and J usage is TRBJ2-5; 8 bases fit TRBD1. CDR3 length equals 14 residues. Germline CDR1 LNHDA, CDR2 SQIVND (reference sequence). V lost 7 bases to trimming and J lost 9 bases; unmatched junction nucleotides: 13. The CDR3, as DNA: TGTGCCAGTAACCCCGGGGGACAGGCGGCGGCCCAGTACTTC. Protein: CASNPGGQAAAQYF.

This clone was detected only a few times. The chain recombines TRBV6-8 with TRBJ2-5; possible D gene TRBD1, 5 bases. The ends were cut back, 0 bases at V and 4 bases at J, with 9 bases in the middle. The CDR3 has 14 residues. Looked up from germline, CDR1 is MNHGY and CDR2 is SAAAGT. In DNA, the CDR3 is TGTGCCAGCAGTTACTCATCAGGGCGAGAGACCCAGTACTTC. Its translation: CASSYSSGRETQYF.

This clone was counted between two and nine times. V usage is TRBV19 and J usage is TRBJ1-5, with D perhaps TRBD1 (6 bases). Trimming took 4 bases from V and 4 from J, leaving 11 bases between them. Germline V gives CDR1 LNHDA, CDR2 SQIVND (reference sequence). There are 14 residues in the CDR3. CDR3 DNA: TGTGCCAGTAGTAAGGGGGGGGAGAATCAGCCCCAGCATTTT. Protein sequence: CASSKGGENQPQHF.

The rearrangement links TRBV11-3 to TRBJ2-7, with TRBD1 identical over 7 bases. This CDR3 region has 14 residues. Trimming took 6 bases from V and 5 from J; bases not matched to a gene: 10. Germline V gene sequence: CDR1 SGHNT, CDR2 YENEEA. Here the CDR3 reads CASSLTGAGHEQYF. The CDR3 bases are TGTGCCAGCAGTCTTACAGGGGCGGGCCACGAGCAGTACTTC.

This clone is deemed large. The DNA for the CDR3 is TGTGCCAGCAGCTTAGAGGGCATCGGGGTATCTGGCACAGATACGCAGTATTTT. This codes for CASSLEGIGVSGTDTQYF. This chain connects TRBV11-3 to TRBJ2-3; D might be TRBD2 (5 bases). CDR1 SGHNT and CDR2 YENEEA come from the germline V gene. V lost 0 bases to trimming and J lost 1 base, with 17 bases between them. This CDR3 comprises 18 residues.

The chain recombines TRBV5-1 with TRBJ1-3; the D gene is possibly TRBD1 (5 bases). V dropped 4 bases and J dropped 0 bases, with 20 bases sitting between them. Germline-derived CDR1 and CDR2 are SGHRS and YFSETQ. The CDR3 has 18 amino acids. Written as DNA, the CDR3 is TGCGCCAGCAGCCCTTCAGGGAGAGAACAGAACTCTGGAAACACCATATATTTT. Protein sequence: CASSPSGREQNSGNTIYF. Variable domain in full (rest from reference TRBV5-1 and TRBJ1-3): KAGVTQTPRYLIKTRGQQVTLSCSPISGHRSVSWYQQTPGQGLQFLFEYFSETQRNKGNFPGRFSGRQFSNSRSEMNVSTLELGDSALYLCASSPSGREQNSGNTIYFGEGSWLTVV.

This rearrangement joins TRBV30 to TRBJ1-1; tentatively, D is TRBD1 (6 bases). Germline CDR1 GTSNPN, CDR2 SVGIG (reference sequence). The CDR3 contains 15 residues. V was cut by 0 bases and J by 2 bases, with 13 bases left in between. The CDR3 region is CAWSVKAGDNTEAFF. CDR3 nucleotide sequence: TGTGCCTGGAGTGTAAAGGCAGGGGATAACACTGAAGCTTTCTTT.

The chain employs TRBV5-1 and TRBJ2-5, with D tentatively TRBD1 (6 bases). CDR1 and CDR2 from the germline V gene are SGHRS and YFSETQ. There are 14 residues in the CDR3. Trimming stripped 4 bases from V and 2 bases from J, with 12 bases between. The CDR3 sequence: CASSVTGKQETQYF. In nucleotides, the CDR3 is TGCGCCAGCAGCGTAACAGGGAAACAAGAGACCCAGTACTTC.

The chain joins TRBV9 to TRBJ1-4, with a tentative D call TRBD1 (5 bases). The CDR3 consists of 15 residues. In germline, CDR1 is SGDLS, CDR2 YYNGEE. V was shortened by 4 bases and J by 3 bases, with 13 bases between the two germline ends. The CDR3 is CASSTSGTPNEKLFF. CDR3 in DNA: TGTGCCAGCAGCACCTCAGGGACCCCTAATGAAAAACTGTTTTTT.

The chain combines TRBV6-8 with TRBJ2-7; 9 bases match TRBD2. The CDR3 consists of 14 residues. Germline V lookup: CDR1 MNHGY, CDR2 SAAAGT. J was trimmed by 0 bases and V by 8 bases; bases with no gene match: 5. CDR3 nucleotides: TGTGCCAGCTGCCTAGCGGGGACCTCCTACGAGCAGTACTTC. It encodes CASCLAGTSYEQYF.

In its sample, this clone was seen a few times. This chain connects TRBV11-1 to TRBJ2-5; D might be TRBD1 (6 bases). CDR1 SGHAT and CDR2 FQDESV come from the germline V gene (reference sequence). Trimming removed 3 bases at V and 7 bases at J, with 15 bases between. The CDR3 is 14 residues long. CDR3 sequence reads: CASSFDRTPGTQYF. The CDR3, as DNA: TGTGCCAGCAGCTTTGACAGGACGCCGGGGACCCAGTACTTC.

Within the sample, this clone is large. In DNA, the CDR3 is TGTGCCTGGAGTGACCTGGACAGGGACTCCGGGGAGCTGTTTTTT. Its translation is CAWSDLDRDSGELFF. The V and J genes are TRBV30 and TRBJ2-2; 8 positions match TRBD1. The V gene end was trimmed by 1 base and the J gene end by 6 bases; junction bases not matched to a gene: 7. Germline-derived CDR1 and CDR2 are GTSNPN and SVGIG (reference sequence). The CDR3 spans 15 residues.

J is TRBJ2-5 and V is TRBV10-3; D perhaps matches TRBD1 (6 bases). V was cut by 2 bases and J by 3 bases, with 16 bases left in between. The CDR3 spans 16 residues. Germline lookup yields CDR1 ENHRY and CDR2 SYGVKD. As DNA, the CDR3 is TGTGCCATCAGTGAGCCTAGGGGGATTTGGGAAGAGACCCAGTACTTC. It is translated as CAISEPRGIWEETQYF.

This clone is labeled as medium-sized. The chain joins TRBV9 to TRBJ2-7, with TRBD2 identical over 13 bases. The V gene end was trimmed by 5 bases and the J gene end by 5 bases; junction bases not matched to a gene: 7. CDR3 length: 15 amino acids. Germline CDR1 is SGDLS and CDR2 is YYNGEE. The CDR3 DNA sequence: TGTGCCAGCAGTGTTGGGACTAGCGGGGAAAACGAGCAGTACTTC. Amino acid sequence: CASSVGTSGENEQYF.

This rearrangement joins TRBV18 to TRBJ2-3; 8 bases align to TRBD1. After removal of 1 base from V and 1 base from J, the junction contained 1 base not matched to a gene. Germline CDR1 and CDR2: KGHSH and LQKENI. The CDR3 runs 15 residues. The CDR3 coding sequence is TGTGCCAGCTCACCACAACAGGGGGGCACAGATACGCAGTATTTT. This sequence encodes CASSPQQGGTDTQYF.

This clone is categorized as large. V is TRBV6-1 and J is TRBJ1-1; 10 nucleotides line up with TRBD1. Trimming at V came to 1 base and at J to 4 bases, leaving 0 bases not matched to a gene. Germline CDR1 MNHNS, CDR2 SASEGT. The CDR3 loop spans 14 amino acids. The CDR3 loop is CASSEGTGGTEAFF. DNA for the CDR3: TGTGCCAGCAGTGAAGGGACAGGGGGCACTGAAGCTTTCTTT.

Only a few counts were recorded for this clone. This chain connects TRBV30 to TRBJ1-6; D remains ambiguous. The CDR3 is 11 residues long. Per the germline V gene, CDR1 is GTSNPN and CDR2 is SVGIG (reference sequence). V was pared by 7 bases and J by 9 bases, with 10 bases between. CDR3 DNA: TGTGCCTCGGCGGAGGGTTCACCCCTCCACTTT. This encodes CASAEGSPLHF.

The chain has TRBV28 and TRBJ2-7; 9 bases align to TRBD1. The CDR3 loop spans 13 amino acids. V lost 7 bases and J lost 11; bases outside the gene matches: 12. The germline gives CDR1 MDHEN, CDR2 SYDVKM. This chain's CDR3 is CASNPGQGLLEYF. CDR3 nucleotides: TGTGCCAGCAATCCGGGACAGGGCCTACTTGAGTACTTC.

The gene calls are TRBV30 and TRBJ2-1, with 7 bases lining up with TRBD2. Trimming at V came to 4 bases and at J to 10 bases, leaving 7 bases not matched to a gene. The CDR3 is made up of 12 amino acids. The germline V gene has CDR1 GTSNPN and CDR2 SVGIG (reference sequence). The CDR3 nucleotides are TGTGCCTGGAACCCGGGGGGACGGGAGCAGTTCTTC. Translating gives CAWNPGGREQFF.

The chain combines TRBV6-8 with TRBJ2-2, with a weak D call TRBD2 (6 bases). Germline CDR1 reads MNHGY; CDR2 reads SAAAGT. CDR3 size: 15 residues. The V end was cut by 10 bases, the J end by 5 bases, with 20 bases between. The CDR3 protein is CAIGFRGAGTGELFF. Here the CDR3 DNA reads TGTGCCATCGGTTTTCGGGGCGCGGGGACCGGGGAGCTGTTTTTT.

The CDR3 loop reads CASSPSLAGTYEQYF. In DNA form, the CDR3 reads TGTGCCAGCAGCCCAAGTCTAGCGGGGACCTACGAGCAGTACTTC. The rearrangement uses TRBV6-8 and TRBJ2-7; 9 nucleotides match TRBD2. CDR1 and CDR2 from the germline V gene are MNHGY and SAAAGT. The CDR3 covers 15 residues. The trim removed 6 bases at V and 2 bases at J, leaving 8 bases unmatched.

This chain uses TRBV11-3 with TRBJ2-5; possible D gene TRBD2, 6 bases. The V end was cut by 2 bases, the J end by 2 bases, with 15 bases between. The CDR3 runs to 16 residues. Germline values: CDR1 SGHNT, CDR2 YENEEA. Here the CDR3 DNA reads TGTGCCAGCAGCTTAATGGCGGGGACTGCTCAAGAGACCCAGTACTTC. The encoded protein is CASSLMAGTAQETQYF.